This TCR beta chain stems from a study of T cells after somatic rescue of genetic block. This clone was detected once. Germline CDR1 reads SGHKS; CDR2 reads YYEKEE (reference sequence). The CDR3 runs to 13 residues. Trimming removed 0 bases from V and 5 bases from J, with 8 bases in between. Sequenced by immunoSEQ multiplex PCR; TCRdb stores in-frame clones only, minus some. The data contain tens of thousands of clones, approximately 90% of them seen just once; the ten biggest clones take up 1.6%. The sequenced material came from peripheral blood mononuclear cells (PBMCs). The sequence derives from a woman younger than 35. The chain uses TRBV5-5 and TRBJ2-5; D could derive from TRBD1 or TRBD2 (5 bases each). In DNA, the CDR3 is TGTGCCAGCAGCTTGGTAGGGGAGGAGACCCAGTACTTC. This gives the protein CASSLVGEETQYF.